Listed below are T cell receptor beta chains from one sample, sequenced in a study of beta chain features in type 1 diabetes. Sequenced by immunoSEQ multiplex PCR; TCRdb stores in-frame clones only, minus some. Of hundreds of thousands of clones listed, 7% to 9% are singletons. The sample comprised central memory CD4+ T cells from blood. Receptors originate from a woman younger than 35 in good health. Both conserved end residues are part of each CDR3. D genes are given only for firm matches. Expanded clones get a size class; other rows say once, few or many, or leave the size out.

D gene: TRBD1
clone size: few
J gene: TRBJ2-5
V gene: TRBV29-1
CDR3 length: 12
CDR3 protein: CSVRQGEETQYF
CDR3 DNA: TGCAGCGTCAGACAGGGAGAAGAGACCCAGTACTTC

D gene: .
clone size: .
J gene: TRBJ2-5
V gene: TRBV28
CDR3 length: 14
CDR3 protein: CASSSERGRGTQYF
CDR3 DNA: TGTGCCAGCAGTTCGGAACGTGGCCGGGGCACCCAGTACTTC

D gene: TRBD2
clone size: many
J gene: TRBJ2-1
V gene: TRBV7-9
CDR3 length: 16
CDR3 protein: CASSTQLAGVLNEQFF
CDR3 DNA: TGTGCCAGCAGCACACAACTAGCGGGAGTACTCAATGAGCAGTTCTTC

D gene: TRBD1
clone size: .
J gene: TRBJ1-2
V gene: TRBV5-4
CDR3 length: 15
CDR3 protein: CASSLAAGGSNGYTF
CDR3 DNA: TGTGCCAGCAGCTTGGCTGCAGGGGGCTCTAATGGCTACACCTTC

D gene: .
clone size: many
J gene: TRBJ2-3
V gene: TRBV7-2
CDR3 length: 13
CDR3 protein: CASRTGSTDTQYF
CDR3 DNA: TGTGCCAGCAGGACGGGATCCACAGATACGCAGTATTTT

D gene: .
clone size: once
J gene: TRBJ2-1
V gene: TRBV7-8
CDR3 length: 13
CDR3 protein: CASSLGSGNEQFF
CDR3 DNA: TGTGCCAGCAGCTTAGGATCGGGTAATGAGCAGTTCTTC

D gene: .
clone size: few
J gene: TRBJ2-1
V gene: TRBV6-5
CDR3 length: 14
CDR3 protein: CASSSGGRVGEQFF
CDR3 DNA: TGTGCCAGCAGTTCGGGGGGCAGGGTGGGTGAGCAGTTCTTC

D gene: .
clone size: few
J gene: TRBJ2-5
V gene: TRBV6-1
CDR3 length: 11
CDR3 protein: CASRRAETQYF
CDR3 DNA: TGTGCCAGCAGACGCGCGGAGACCCAGTACTTC

D gene: .
clone size: few
J gene: TRBJ2-3
V gene: TRBV6-6
CDR3 length: 14
CDR3 protein: CASKQGPGFDTQYF
CDR3 DNA: TGTGCCAGCAAGCAGGGGCCCGGGTTCGATACGCAGTATTTT

D gene: .
clone size: .
J gene: TRBJ2-1
V gene: TRBV14
CDR3 length: 13
CDR3 protein: CASSQDRGRTQFF
CDR3 DNA: TGTGCCAGCAGCCAAGACAGGGGCCGTACCCAGTTCTTC

D gene: .
clone size: few
J gene: TRBJ2-7
V gene: TRBV27
CDR3 length: 13
CDR3 protein: CASSSTGPLEQYF
CDR3 DNA: TGTGCCAGCAGTTCAACAGGCCCCCTCGAGCAGTACTTC